This T cell receptor (beta chain) was sequenced in a study of metastatic and nonmetastatic thyroid tumors. At the level of the study: Patients with malignant and benign thyroid disease provided blood and tumor or nodule tissue, whose repertoires were compared. Overall study results and limits: Across blood and tumor, TCR beta diversity in malignant thyroid tumors was reportedly significantly higher than in benign nodules.

The CDR3 extends over 18 amino acids. The V gene end was trimmed by 3 bases and the J gene end by 0 bases; junction bases not matched to a gene: 7. Germline CDR1 ENHRY, CDR2 SYGVKD. TCRdb recomputed clones from the PCR reads via MiXCR. The sample carries tens of thousands of clones, around 33% recorded once. Every patient was untreated before thyroid surgery. As to this clone: Antigen: not known.

The chain combines TRBV10-3 with TRBJ2-1; 11 bases are shared with TRBD2. Sequencing was done on a sample of tumor tissue. This sequence was found in a female donor with papillary thyroid cancer or a benign thyroid nodule (not recorded which). Some clones in this sample may be carry-over from other donors' samples. The DNA of the CDR3 is TGTGCCATCAGTGACGGGACTAGCGGCTATAGCTCCTACAATGAGCAGTTCTTC. This sequence encodes CAISDGTSGYSSYNEQFF.